These 8 T cell receptor beta chains originate from one sample sequenced in a study of PD-L1 blockade in urothelial cancer. The sample's time point: pretreatment peripheral blood. The method was immunoSEQ multiplex PCR; TCRdb's version includes in-frame clones alone and lacks a portion of them. Among tens of thousands of clones listed, about four fifths were seen once. Specimen: PBMCs, collected around atezolizumab (anti-PD-L1) treatment. These receptors were collected from a woman in her 70s with urothelial cancer.

The chain couples TRBV5-4 to TRBJ2-1; TRBD1 aligns across 7 bases. The CDR3 totals 13 residues. Trimming took 0 bases from V and 8 from J; bases not matched to a gene: 2. Germline loops: CDR1 SGHNT, CDR2 YYREEE (reference sequence). The CDR3: CASSLGQGYEQFF. The CDR3, as DNA: TGTGCCAGCAGCTTGGGACAGGGTTATGAGCAGTTCTTC.

The chain is built from TRBV2 and TRBJ2-1; D is unclear. V lost 4 bases and J lost 8, with 9 bases in between. Germline CDR1 and CDR2: SNHLY and FYNNEI. This CDR3 region has 12 residues. CDR3 bases: TGTGCCAGCAGTGGACTCCTGGATGAGCAGTTCTTC. The encoded protein is CASSGLLDEQFF.

The rearrangement links TRBV28 to TRBJ1-2; the D is unclear. The germline V gene has CDR1 MDHEN and CDR2 SYDVKM. The V end lost 3 bases, the J end lost 5 bases, and 10 bases lay between the germline ends. CDR3 size: 13 residues. CDR3 loop: CASSFGGGYGYTF. The CDR3 DNA reads TGTGCCAGCAGTTTCGGCGGAGGGTATGGCTACACCTTC.

This rearrangement joins TRBV2 to TRBJ2-3; TRBD1 might be the D (5 bases). V shed 2 bases and J shed 6 bases, with 9 bases lying between them. The CDR3 loop spans 13 amino acids. Germline CDR1 and CDR2: SNHLY and FYNNEI. CDR3 sequence: CASSEQGPDTQYF. Written as DNA, the CDR3 is TGTGCCAGCAGTGAACAGGGTCCCGATACGCAGTATTTT.

Only one count was recorded for this clone. J is TRBJ2-2 and V is TRBV23-1; D remains ambiguous. TRBV23-1 is marked as an open reading frame, function uncertain. Trimming took 3 bases from V and 9 from J, leaving 5 bases between them. The length of the CDR3 is 11 residues. The CDR3 DNA is TGCGCCAGCAGTCATTATCGGGAGCTGTTTTTT. Protein: CASSHYRELFF.

The chain employs TRBV9 and TRBJ2-6; TRBD2 is a possible D gene (5 bases). Germline V gene data show CDR1 as SGDLS and CDR2 as YYNGEE. The CDR3 extends over 19 amino acids. V lost 0 bases and J 0 bases, leaving 16 bases between the germline ends. CDR3 protein: CASSVGIAREFSGANVLTF. The CDR3 DNA is TGTGCCAGCAGCGTAGGGATAGCAAGGGAGTTCTCTGGGGCCAACGTCCTGACTTTC. Combining the CDR3 with reference TRBV9 and TRBJ2-6 gives the whole variable domain DSGVTQTPKHLITATGQRVTLRCSPRSGDLSVYWYQQSLDQGLQFLIQYYNGEERAKGNILERFSAQQFPDLHSELNLSSLELGDSALYFCASSVGIAREFSGANVLTFGAGSRLTVL.

The V and J genes are TRBV5-5 and TRBJ1-2; the D is unclear. The length of the CDR3 is 15 residues. V lost 6 bases and J lost 6, with 21 bases in between. Germline CDR1 reads SGHKS; CDR2 reads YYEKEE (reference sequence). This CDR3 is CASTKRGIDLDGYTF. The CDR3, as DNA: TGTGCCAGCACCAAGCGGGGAATTGATCTGGATGGCTACACCTTC.

This clone appeared a single time. The chain uses TRBV4-1 and TRBJ1-5; D possibly corresponds to TRBD1 (5 bases). CDR3 length equals 15 residues. The germline V gene has CDR1 MGHRA and CDR2 YSYEKL. Between the trimmed V and J ends, which lost 0 bases and 6 bases, there was a span of 12 bases. CDR3 sequence: CASSQDRAASQPQHF. The CDR3 nucleotides are TGCGCCAGCAGCCAAGACAGGGCGGCGAGTCAGCCCCAGCATTTT.